Sequencing of this T cell receptor beta chain was carried out in a study of cytomegalovirus exposure and HLA in healthy donors. The study's findings and limits: Associated with HLA alleles at 0.05 false discovery rate in a later analysis were 15,000 to 20,000 TCR beta sequences. A likely sequencing artifact accounted for one observed cluster of highly shared sequence variants. Under in vitro conditions, three CMV-associated chains were confirmed as specific for CMV antigens.

This clone turned up a few times. Its specificity is unknown. CDR1 and CDR2 (germline): SGHVS, FNYEAQ. CDR3 length: 13 amino acids. Trimming cost V 6 bases and J 4 bases; bases outside gene matches: 4. With 60 Vbeta and 13 Jbeta primers, the PCR was carried out. Libraries were prepared by immunoSEQ multiplex PCR; TCRdb keeps only in-frame clonotypes and omits some of them. The sample shows fewer than 150,000 clones, over 75% of them seen only once. The clonotype originates from a man younger than 40 in good health and CMV-seronegative. Sequencing input: PBMCs. This chain connects TRBV7-6 to TRBJ2-5; 8 bases are shared with TRBD1. CDR3 nucleotides: TGTGCCAGCAGTAGCAGGGGGCGAGAGACCCAGTACTTC. This encodes CASSSRGRETQYF.